The clone carrying this T cell receptor (beta chain) was recorded at least ten times. MiXCR, applied by TCRdb to the 5' RACE reads, yields one record per CDR3 protein. The sample contains about 23,000 distinct CDR3 sequences, around 4.7% of which appear only once. V lost 3 bases, J lost 10 bases, and 16 bases stayed unmatched. Germline V gene data show CDR1 as SGHRS and CDR2 as YFSETQ. This CDR3 is built from 19 residues. This sample was included in a study of spatial heterogeneity in lung cancer. Indicated time point: sample taken at primary tumor resection. This specimen consisted of PBMCs, obtained at surgery. The receptor was isolated from a male donor with early-stage non-small cell lung cancer. The rearrangement joins TRBV5-1 to TRBJ2-1; 16 positions agree with TRBD2. CDR3 sequence reads: CASSSGLAGGALVKREQFF. The DNA for the CDR3 is TGCGCCAGCAGCTCGGGACTAGCGGGAGGGGCATTGGTAAAGAGGGAGCAGTTCTTC.